This T cell receptor beta chain was sequenced during a study of CXCR3-negative and CXCR3-positive naive CD8 T cells. Study-wide background: Approximately 130 million TRB reads were obtained in total, which works out to about 1.5 +/- 0.3 million per library. Study-wide results and caveats: Cryopreservation partially lowered CXCR3 expression, so most assays used fresh PBMCs. TRBV-TRBJ usage was alike in naive CXCR3-negative and CXCR3-positive cells but differed in memory cells. Diversity proved comparably high across both naive subsets and much lower in memory CD8+ cells.

The authors prepared UMI-labeled TRB cDNA libraries by 5' RACE. For each CDR3 protein, TCRdb gives one entry from its re-call of the 5' RACE reads, without DNA. This specimen shows 45,000 or so distinct CDR3 sequences; the ten leading clones hold about 15%. Details on this clonotype: Its antigen is undetermined.

Germline CDR1 is MDHEN and CDR2 is SYDVKM. This CDR3 is 15 amino acids long. The chain uses TRBV28 and TRBJ1-5. The receptor's source is a human donor in good health. Some clones in this sample may be carry-over from other donors' samples. The specimen sequenced was memory CD8+ T cells from blood. CDR3 region: CASSFFQSSNQPQHF.